This paragraph covers one T cell receptor beta chain sequence. Its antigen is currently unknown. Scientists made TCR beta libraries using quantitative 5'-RACE with molecular barcodes. TCRdb redid the calling of the 5' RACE reads with MiXCR, one entry per CDR3 protein. Among about 480,000 distinct CDR3 sequences, roughly 15% were seen once, and the ten largest hold approximately 1%. The data derive from a study of CD8 T cells in ankylosing spondylitis. Study-wide findings and caveats: Clones that were linked to disease were CD8+ and were relatively rare in peripheral blood. Previous work reported some of these motif variants in the synovial fluid and blood of reactive arthritis. Matched ankylosing spondylitis synovial fluid reportedly contained a significantly enriched population of disease-linked clones. Apparently characteristic of ankylosing spondylitis blood was a TCR beta motif (under ten highly homologous variants).

The V and J ends lost 3 bases and 0 bases respectively, with 12 bases between them. This CDR3 has 16 amino acids. Germline V lookup: CDR1 SGDLS, CDR2 YYNGEE. The origin of this receptor is a male donor with ankylosing spondylitis. V is TRBV9 and J is TRBJ2-2; D is unresolved. Specimen: blood, either unsorted or a sorted T cell fraction (not recorded which). The chain's CDR3 is CASSARPNANTGELFF. DNA for the CDR3: TGTGCCAGCAGCGCACGCCCCAATGCGAACACCGGGGAGCTGTTTTTT.